This T cell receptor beta chain was identified in a study of shared clonotypes between healthy human individuals. Study as a whole: The study drew on a couple of women and a few men aged 18 to 49 as donors. Study-wide findings and caveats: Sampling covered nothing but blood. Tissue TCR repertoires likely differ from those found in blood. Clonotypes which were not shared had lower generation probabilities than clonotypes that all four donors shared.

For each subset, genomic DNA was distributed in equal portions over several immunoSEQ plates. Assay: immunoSEQ multiplex PCR; the TCRdb copy retains only in-frame clones and omits some. The sample has around 2.5 million clones, roughly 93% seen once; the top ten hold 0.35% to 0.45%. Concerning this clone: As yet, its antigen is unknown. The sample has other DNA sequences that encode this CDR3 too.

V trimming: 5 bases; J trimming: 8 bases; junction bases outside the gene matches: 3. The CDR3 spans 12 residues. Germline V gives CDR1 MNHNY, CDR2 SVGAGI (reference sequence). This TCR came from a man younger than 35 in good health. Some clones in this sample may be carry-over from other donors' samples. V and J are TRBV6-6 and TRBJ1-2, with TRBD1 matching over 9 bases. The material sequenced was naive CD4+ T cells from PBMCs. Specified subset: CD45RA+ positively selected. The CDR3 DNA follows: TGTGCCAGCAGTCGACAGGGGGGAGGCTACACCTTC. It yields the protein CASSRQGGGYTF.